This is a list of T cell receptor beta chains from one sample in a study of T-cell reconstitution after alpha-beta-depleted transplantation in children. TCRdb used MiXCR to reprocess the PCR reads, holding one entry per CDR3 protein. The sample comprises 230,000 or so distinct CDR3 sequences, about 8.8% of which are singletons, and 5% to 5.5% rests with the top ten. Sequences were derived from PBMCs from the stem cell graft donor, sampled from the stem cell graft. The receptors derive from a human donor who donated a stem cell graft to a child with SCID. CDR3s include the opening cysteine and the closing phenylalanine or tryptophan. A D gene is named only where the DNA matches it firmly. The size field is filled for only some rows; it gives once, few, many or a size class.

size	V	D	J	length	DNA	CDR3
many	TRBV6-2/TRBV6-3	.	TRBJ2-1	15	TGTGCCAGCACCAGGATTTTAAGCTCCTACAATGAGCAGTTCTTC	CASTRILSSYNEQFF
many	TRBV19	.	TRBJ2-1	15	TGTGCCAGTAGTGATCTGCGGGACCGATACAATGAGCAGTTCTTC	CASSDLRDRYNEQFF
many	TRBV27	.	TRBJ2-2	15	TGTGCCAGCAGTTTAGGGGTGTTGAACACCGGGGAGCTGTTTTTT	CASSLGVLNTGELFF
many	TRBV24-1	.	TRBJ2-2	14	TGTGCCACCAGTGATTTAGGGACACCGAGGGGGCTGTTTTTT	CATSDLGTPRGLFF
many	TRBV5-5	.	TRBJ1-2	15	TGTGCCAGCAGCATTGGATCAACGGGGCCCTATGGCTACACCTTC	CASSIGSTGPYGYTF
many	TRBV9	TRBD1	TRBJ1-4	15	TGTGCCAGCAGCGAACAAAGGGGGCTCGGGGAAAAACTGTTTTTT	CASSEQRGLGEKLFF
many	TRBV3-1	.	TRBJ1-5	15	TGTGCCAGCAGCCAAGGGATAGGCCGGGGGCAGCCCCAGCATTTT	CASSQGIGRGQPQHF
many	TRBV7-2	TRBD1	TRBJ1-2	13	TGTGCCAGCAGCTCCGGGACAGCCTATGGCTACACCTTC	CASSSGTAYGYTF
many	TRBV18	.	TRBJ2-1	14	TGTGCCAGCTCACCACCGGTGCTGAATCATGAGCAGTTCTTC	CASSPPVLNHEQFF
.	TRBV20-1	.	TRBJ1-1	14	TGCAGTGCTAGTTGGGAGGATTCGAACACTGAAGCTTTCTTT	CSASWEDSNTEAFF
many	TRBV20-1	.	TRBJ1-4	15	TGCAGTGCTAGGAGTCTGTTGGGCACTAATGAAAAACTGTTTTTT	CSARSLLGTNEKLFF
many	TRBV12-5	.	TRBJ2-3	16	TGTGCTAGTGGTTTGGAAGGGGCCCCAGGCACAGATACGCAGTATTTT	CASGLEGAPGTDTQYF
many	TRBV11-2	TRBD2	TRBJ2-1	18	TGTGCCAGCAGCTTCCCCAAGCGGGGCATACCCCCTGGCAATGAGCAGTTCTTC	CASSFPKRGIPPGNEQFF